The sequence of this T cell receptor beta chain was determined in a study of beta chain features in type 1 diabetes. Study as a whole: Cells sorted and examined across all samples totaled 85 million to 130 million. Study-wide results and caveats: Type 1 diabetes patients had fewer VDJ junction insertions and more deletions. Whether HLA type affects TCRB rearrangement stayed undetermined in the present work. Shortening that was moderate but significant affected the TCRB CDR3s of Type 1 diabetes patients in all four CD4+ subsets.

Expressed TCRB transcripts were sequenced after all isolated RNA was converted to cDNA. Average reads for naive, central memory and regulatory T cell samples were roughly 3.4 million. This table comes from immunoSEQ multiplex PCR, and its TCRdb copy is limited to in-frame clones, with some not included. The data hold 300,000 to 450,000 clones, with around a tenth observed a single time. Worth noting for this clone: The antigen is unknown.

Sequencing used central memory CD4+ T cells from blood. The sequence came from a young man with type 1 diabetes.

DNA of the CDR3: TGTGCCAGCAGCTTGCGAGCCGGGACAGGGGGACCCTCCTCCGGGAACGAGCAGTACTTC. As protein: CASSLRAGTGGPSSGNEQYF. The chain has TRBV7-6 and TRBJ2-7; 11 nucleotides align to TRBD1. Germline V gene sequence: CDR1 SGHVS, CDR2 FNYEAQ. CDR3 length: 20 amino acids. V lost 3 bases to trimming and J lost 5 bases; unmatched junction nucleotides: 21.